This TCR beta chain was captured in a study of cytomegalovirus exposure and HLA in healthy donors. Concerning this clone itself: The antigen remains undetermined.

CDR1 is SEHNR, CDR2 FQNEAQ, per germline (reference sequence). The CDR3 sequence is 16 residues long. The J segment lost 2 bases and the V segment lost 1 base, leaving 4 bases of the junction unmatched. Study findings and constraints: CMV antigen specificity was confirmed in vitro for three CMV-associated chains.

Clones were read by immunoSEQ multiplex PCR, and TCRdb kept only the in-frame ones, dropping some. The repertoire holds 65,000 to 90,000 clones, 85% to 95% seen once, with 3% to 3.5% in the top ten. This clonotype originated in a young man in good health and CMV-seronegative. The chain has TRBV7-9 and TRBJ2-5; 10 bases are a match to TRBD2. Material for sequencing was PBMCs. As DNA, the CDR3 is TGTGCCAGCAGCTTAGACCTAGCGGGGGCACAAGAGACCCAGTACTTC. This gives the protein CASSLDLAGAQETQYF.